This T cell receptor beta chain was recorded in a study of identical twins. TCRdb ran MiXCR on the 5' RACE reads and lists one entry per CDR3 protein. This sample has some 790,000 distinct CDR3 sequences, with 15% to 20% found just once. Between the trimmed V and J ends, which lost 2 bases and 5 bases, there was a span of 8 bases. The CDR3 is 13 residues long. Germline V gives CDR1 SGHDT, CDR2 YYEEEE. Everyone who gave samples was a healthy Caucasian. The same data also went into a second study, on T cells expressing NK-cell markers.

The rearrangement links TRBV5-6 to TRBJ1-5; perhaps TRBD1 as D (5 bases). The sequence was collected from a woman aged 18-29 years in good health. Source material: PBMCs. CDR3 protein: CASSFGGHQPQHF. CDR3 DNA sequence: TGTGCCAGCAGCTTCGGGGGACATCAGCCCCAGCATTTT.